This TCR beta chain is drawn from a study of blood T cell repertoires in COVID-19. At the level of the study: Samples representing acute and convalescent COVID-19 were sourced from the United States, Italy and Spain. PBMCs, B-cell-depleted T cells, or T cells were the source of the cDNA or gDNA that made up the material.

Libraries were prepared by immunoSEQ multiplex PCR; TCRdb keeps only in-frame clonotypes and omits some of them. The sample lists 180,000 or so clones; roughly 86% were seen once. This CDR3 comprises 15 residues. The V gene end was trimmed by 5 bases and the J gene end by 6 bases; junction bases not matched to a gene: 9. CDR1 is MNHNY and CDR2 is SVGAGI in the germline V gene (reference sequence). The genes are TRBV6-6 and TRBJ2-1; 8 bases align to TRBD1. This receptor was obtained from a man aged 18 to 30 with acute or convalescent COVID-19. Sequencing input: peripheral blood. The CDR3 sequence is CASSLGQGWGNEQFF. Written as DNA, the CDR3 is TGTGCCAGCAGTCTCGGACAGGGTTGGGGCAATGAGCAGTTCTTC.